One sample yielded the 29 T cell receptor beta chains listed below, sequenced in a study of blood T cell repertoires in COVID-19. Sequencing used immunoSEQ multiplex PCR; TCRdb keeps in-frame clones, though not all of them. The sample consists of tens of thousands of clones, approximately 84% of them appearing once. The sample taken for sequencing was peripheral blood. Source of these receptors: a man in his sixties with acute or convalescent COVID-19.

V and J are TRBV6-5 and TRBJ2-2; 9 nucleotides align to TRBD1. Germline trimming cut 6 bases from V and 5 bases from J; bases unmatched to any gene: 4. The CDR3 extends over 14 amino acids. The V gene's germline CDR1 is MNHEY and CDR2 SVGAGI. In DNA, the CDR3 is TGTGCCAGCAGCTTCGGACAGGGGACCGGGGAGCTGTTTTTT. The encoded protein is CASSFGQGTGELFF.

The rearrangement links TRBV9 to TRBJ2-2, with D perhaps matching TRBD1 (5 bases). CDR3 length: 15 amino acids. V shed 0 bases and J shed 5 bases, with 11 bases lying between them. From germline, CDR1 is SGDLS and CDR2 YYNGEE. The DNA of the CDR3 is TGTGCCAGCAGCGTAGAGGGGTGGGCGACCGGGGAGCTGTTTTTT. Translating gives CASSVEGWATGELFF.

V usage is TRBV6-1 and J usage is TRBJ1-2, with D perhaps TRBD1 (6 bases). This CDR3 comprises 15 residues. The V gene lost 2 bases and the J gene lost 7 bases, with 17 bases spanning the gap. CDR1 and CDR2 from the germline V gene are MNHNS and SASEGT. The CDR3 region has the DNA TGTGCCAGCAGTGAATACCAACAGGGTGGAGGTGGCTACACCTTC. Amino acids: CASSEYQQGGGGYTF.

The chain links TRBV5-4 to TRBJ2-3, with 7 bases matching TRBD2. Trimming removed 0 bases from V and 4 bases from J; junction bases left unmatched: 5. This CDR3 contains 15 residues. Per germline, CDR1 SGHNT and CDR2 YYREEE (reference sequence). In DNA form, the CDR3 reads TGTGCCAGCAGCTTGGCACTAGCGAGGGCAGATACGCAGTATTTT. Encoded protein: CASSLALARADTQYF.

V is TRBV18 and J is TRBJ2-3, with D perhaps TRBD1 (6 bases). This CDR3 contains 14 residues. Trimming cost V 8 bases and J 3 bases, with 15 bases left between them. Per germline, CDR1 KGHSH and CDR2 LQKENI. The CDR3 here is CASLGLGGTDTQYF. The CDR3 region has the DNA TGTGCCAGCCTCGGCTTAGGGGGAACAGATACGCAGTATTTT. Complete variable domain (other parts from reference TRBV18 and TRBJ2-3): NAGVMQNPRHLVRRRGQEARLRCSPMKGHSHVYWYRQLPEEGLKFMVYLQKENIIDESGMPKERFSAEFPKEGPSILRIQQVVRGDSAAYFCASLGLGGTDTQYFGPGTRLTVL.

As DNA, the CDR3 is TGTGCCAGCAGTCCAGACAGTTATGGCTACACCTTC. This sequence encodes CASSPDSYGYTF. The chain links TRBV28 to TRBJ1-2; tentative D call: TRBD1 (5 bases). CDR3 length: 12 amino acids. Trimming took off 5 bases at V and 5 bases at J, with 9 bases between the two ends. CDR1 is MDHEN and CDR2 is SYDVKM in the germline V gene.

The J gene is TRBJ1-1, the V gene TRBV7-8; weak D call: TRBD1 (6 bases). The V gene lost 1 base and the J gene lost 2 bases, with 8 bases spanning the gap. There are 14 residues in the CDR3. Germline lookup yields CDR1 SGHVS and CDR2 FQNEAQ. DNA for the CDR3: TGTGCCAGCAGCTTAGTACAGGGCAACACTGAAGCTTTCTTT. This encodes CASSLVQGNTEAFF.

As to this clone: One junction end does not reproduce the germline sequence, and a read error may be involved. The chain carries TRBV2 and TRBJ2-6, with 7 bases identical to TRBD1. CDR1 SNHLY and CDR2 FYNNEI come from the germline V gene. This CDR3 spans 15 amino acids. Written as DNA, the CDR3 is TGTGCCAGCAGTGATGAGGGGGCTGGGACCAACGTCCTGACTTTC. It is translated as CASSDEGAGTNVLTF.

The V and J genes are TRBV14 and TRBJ2-7, with a possible D match to TRBD1 (6 bases). V was clipped by 3 bases and J by 0 bases, with 12 bases between them. The CDR3 loop spans 15 amino acids. Per the germline V gene, CDR1 is SGHDN and CDR2 is FVKESK. For the CDR3, the DNA is TGTGCCAGCAGCCATCTTCAGGGGCTCTCCTACGAGCAGTACTTC. Translated, it gives CASSHLQGLSYEQYF.

The V gene is TRBV2, the J gene TRBJ1-4; D might be TRBD1 (5 bases). The CDR3 sequence is 16 residues long. CDR1 is SNHLY, CDR2 FYNNEI, per germline. Trimming left V 4 bases short and J 10 bases short, with 22 bases between. As DNA, the CDR3 is TGTGCCAGCAGTGTGGCAGGGAGGTCGTCTGAGGGAAAACTGTTTTTT. Translation: CASSVAGRSSEGKLFF. Looking up the rest from reference TRBV2 and TRBJ1-4 gives the full variable domain: EPEVTQTPSHQVTQMGQEVILRCVPISNHLYFYWYRQILGQKVEFLVSFYNNEISEKSEIFDDQFSVERPDGSNFTLKIRSTKLEDSAMYFCASSVAGRSSEGKLFFGSGTQLSVL.

The J gene is TRBJ2-1, the V gene TRBV18, with TRBD1 identical over 7 bases. CDR1 and CDR2 from the germline V gene are KGHSH and LQKENI. The CDR3 extends over 19 amino acids. The V segment lost 0 bases and the J segment 3 bases; nucleotides outside the gene matches: 14. CDR3 nucleotides: TGTGCCAGCTCACCACCGGACAGGTCTAGGGGCTTTTACTACAATGAGCAGTTCTTC. Translation: CASSPPDRSRGFYYNEQFF.

CDR3 amino acids: CASSPHGGGETQYF. The CDR3 nucleotides are TGTGCCAGCAGCCCCCACGGGGGGGGAGAGACCCAGTACTTC. This sequence joins TRBV7-8 and TRBJ2-5, with TRBD2 matching over 8 bases. V was clipped by 5 bases and J by 4 bases; unmatched bases: 6. Germline V CDR1 and CDR2: SGHVS, FQNEAQ. The CDR3 loop spans 14 amino acids. The whole variable domain, filled in from reference TRBV7-8 and TRBJ2-5, reads GAGVSQSPRYKVAKRGQDVALRCDPISGHVSLFWYQQALGQGPEFLTYFQNEAQLDKSGLPSDRFFAERPEGSVSTLKIQRTQQEDSAVYLCASSPHGGGETQYFGPGTRLLVL.

V gene TRBV5-4 combines with J gene TRBJ1-2, with 8 bases lining up with TRBD1. V trimming: 4 bases; J trimming: 5 bases; junction bases outside the gene matches: 7. Germline CDR1 reads SGHNT; CDR2 reads YYREEE (reference sequence). There are 14 residues in the CDR3. The CDR3 loop reads CASSPGQDLYGYTF. CDR3 DNA sequence: TGTGCCAGCAGCCCGGGACAGGACCTGTATGGCTACACCTTC.

This clone was observed once. V usage is TRBV18 and J usage is TRBJ1-5, with D maybe TRBD1 (6 bases). Looked up from germline, CDR1 is KGHSH and CDR2 is LQKENI. Trimming pared 4 bases from V and 5 bases from J, leaving 9 bases between. CDR3 size: 13 residues. CDR3 bases: TGTGCCAGCTCACTGAACAGGGATCAGCCCCAGCATTTT. As protein: CASSLNRDQPQHF. Based on the CDR3 plus reference TRBV18 and TRBJ1-5, the full variable domain is NAGVMQNPRHLVRRRGQEARLRCSPMKGHSHVYWYRQLPEEGLKFMVYLQKENIIDESGMPKERFSAEFPKEGPSILRIQQVVRGDSAAYFCASSLNRDQPQHFGDGTRLSIL.

The count of this clone is one. J is TRBJ1-1 and V is TRBV4-3; D is unclear. The germline V gene encodes CDR1 LGHNA and CDR2 YSLEER. Trimming shortened V by 1 base and J by 6 bases, and 3 bases separated the two germline ends. The CDR3 extends over 11 amino acids. The CDR3 bases are TGCGCCAGCAGCCAAGGGCCTGAAGCTTTCTTT. This sequence encodes CASSQGPEAFF.

The CDR3 region is CASSQERTVNSPLHF. The CDR3 nucleotides are TGCGCCAGCAGCCAGGAACGGACAGTTAATTCACCCCTCCACTTT. V usage is TRBV4-3 and J usage is TRBJ1-6; TRBD1 might be the D (6 bases). Per germline, CDR1 LGHNA and CDR2 YSLEER. This CDR3 has 15 amino acids. V lost 3 bases and J 6 bases, leaving 12 bases between the germline ends.

V usage is TRBV7-6 and J usage is TRBJ2-7; D possibly corresponds to TRBD2 (6 bases). The CDR3 has 16 residues. In germline, CDR1 is SGHVS, CDR2 FNYEAQ. Trimming cost V 5 bases and J 0 bases, with 17 bases left between them. The CDR3 DNA follows: TGTGCCAGCAGCCCCCGGTCTGGGGGAGGCTCCTACGAGCAGTACTTC. Residues: CASSPRSGGGSYEQYF.

The chain uses TRBV3-1 (or the pseudogene TRBV3-2) and TRBJ2-5; D may be TRBD2 (6 bases). This CDR3 contains 20 residues. V was pared by 1 base and J by 3 bases, with 27 bases between. The germline V gene has CDR1 LGHDT and CDR2 YNNKEL (reference sequence). CDR3 DNA sequence: TGTGCCAGCAGCCAAGTCGCGGGGAATAACAGGATAATTAAAAAAGAGACCCAGTACTTC. It specifies CASSQVAGNNRIIKKETQYF.

The rearrangement uses TRBV4-1 and TRBJ1-1; D unresolved. V lost 2 bases to trimming and J lost 1 base, with 8 bases between them. Germline V lookup: CDR1 MGHRA, CDR2 YSYEKL. The CDR3 loop spans 14 amino acids. The CDR3 is CASSQPKRNTEAFF. The CDR3 coding sequence is TGCGCCAGCAGCCAACCCAAGAGGAACACTGAAGCTTTCTTT.

The table lists this clone with a few counts. The gene calls are TRBV11-2 and TRBJ2-2, with TRBD1 matching 8 bases. Per the germline V gene, CDR1 is SGHAT and CDR2 is FQNNGV. This CDR3 has 16 residues. With V trimmed by 5 bases and J by 4 bases, 9 bases remained unmatched. Written as DNA, the CDR3 is TGTGCCAGCAGCACCTCGGGACAGGCTATCACCGGGGAGCTGTTTTTT. This encodes CASSTSGQAITGELFF.

This chain uses TRBV10-2 with TRBJ2-7, with a possible D match to TRBD1 (6 bases). Germline CDR1 and CDR2: WSHSY and SAAADI. The CDR3 sequence is 14 residues long. Trimming cost V 7 bases and J 5 bases, with 18 bases left between them. The CDR3 protein is CASTRAGEGDEQYF. DNA for the CDR3: TGCGCCAGCACCCGGGCAGGGGAAGGCGACGAGCAGTACTTC.

The rearrangement joins TRBV11-2 to TRBJ2-1; 7 bases map to TRBD1. V lost 2 bases, J lost 0 bases, and 1 base stayed unmatched. CDR3 length: 15 amino acids. Germline CDR1 SGHAT, CDR2 FQNNGV. CDR3 residues: CASSLWDSSYNEQFF. Written as DNA, the CDR3 is TGTGCCAGCAGCTTATGGGACAGCTCCTACAATGAGCAGTTCTTC.

V usage is TRBV13 and J usage is TRBJ2-1, with 10 bases aligning to TRBD2. The CDR3 extends over 15 amino acids. The J segment lost 7 bases and the V segment lost 1 base, leaving 4 bases of the junction unmatched. Germline V gene sequence: CDR1 PRHDT, CDR2 FYEKMQ (reference sequence). CDR3 bases: TGTGCCAGCAGCTTAGTGGGACTAGCGCATAATGAGCAGTTCTTC. Translated: CASSLVGLAHNEQFF. The variable domain in full, completed from reference TRBV13 and TRBJ2-1, reads AAGVIQSPRHLIKEKRETATLKCYPIPRHDTVYWYQQGPGQDPQFLISFYEKMQSDKGSIPDRFSAQQFSDYHSELNMSSLELGDSALYFCASSLVGLAHNEQFFGPGTRLTVL.

V usage is TRBV4-1 and J usage is TRBJ2-5; 7 nucleotides align to TRBD2. The germline CDR1 and CDR2 sequences are MGHRA and YSYEKL. This CDR3 region has 13 residues. The ends lost 4 bases at V and 2 bases at J; junction bases unmatched: 1. In nucleotides, the CDR3 is TGCGCCAGCAGCCGGGGGGGACAAGAGACCCAGTACTTC. Translating gives CASSRGGQETQYF.

The chain joins TRBV24-1 to TRBJ2-5; D gene uncertain. The V gene lost 4 bases and the J gene lost 0 bases, with 8 bases spanning the gap. The V gene's germline CDR1 is KGHDR and CDR2 SFDVKD. The CDR3 covers 14 residues. CDR3 bases: TGTGCCACCAGTGAAAGCCCTAACCAAGAGACCCAGTACTTC. This gives the protein CATSESPNQETQYF.

This chain joins TRBV5-5 and TRBJ2-3, with D tentatively TRBD2 (6 bases). Germline V gene data show CDR1 as SGHKS and CDR2 as YYEKEE (reference sequence). V gave up 3 bases and J gave up 3 bases, with 11 bases separating them. The length of the CDR3 is 14 residues. CDR3 bases: TGTGCCAGCAGCTCTCTGACTAGTACAGATACGCAGTATTTT. The encoded protein is CASSSLTSTDTQYF.

The V and J genes are TRBV9 and TRBJ1-2; 9 nucleotides agree with TRBD1. CDR1 is SGDLS, CDR2 YYNGEE, per germline. V was pared by 0 bases and J by 3 bases, with 12 bases of the junction left unmatched. CDR3 length equals 18 residues. The CDR3 loop reads CASSVEATGGDGDYGYTF. In nucleotides, the CDR3 is TGTGCCAGCAGCGTAGAGGCGACAGGGGGTGACGGGGACTATGGCTACACCTTC.

V and J are TRBV27 and TRBJ2-1; tentative D call: TRBD1 (5 bases). The V gene lost 2 bases and the J gene lost 0 bases, with 8 bases spanning the gap. CDR1 and CDR2 (germline): MNHEY, SMNVEV (reference sequence). This CDR3 region has 15 residues. The CDR3 sequence: CASSLQGLSYNEQFF. The CDR3 nucleotides are TGTGCCAGCAGTTTACAGGGCCTCTCCTACAATGAGCAGTTCTTC.

The J gene is TRBJ2-5, the V gene TRBV5-4; TRBD1 matches at 9 bases. Looked up from germline, CDR1 is SGHNT and CDR2 is YYREEE (reference sequence). CDR3 length equals 17 residues. Unmatched junction bases numbered 9, after V lost 0 bases and J lost 3 bases. CDR3 nucleotide sequence: TGTGCCAGCAGCTTGGTAGGACAGGGGCCGATCAAAGAGACCCAGTACTTC. As protein: CASSLVGQGPIKETQYF.